One and the same sample provided the 21 T cell receptor beta chains below, sequenced in a study of T cell responses to AZD1222 COVID-19 vaccine. The method was immunoSEQ multiplex PCR; TCRdb's version includes in-frame clones alone and lacks a portion of them. There are approximately 30,000 clones in the sample; approximately 80% occur only once, and about 4% lies in the top ten. This material consisted of peripheral blood, taken 28 days after the second AZD1222 dose. The source of these receptors is an adult who received the AZD1222 COVID-19 vaccine.

The CDR3 DNA reads TGTGCCAGCAGCACGGACAGGCGGGTGAACACTGAAGCTTTCTTT. Its protein product is CASSTDRRVNTEAFF. The V and J genes are TRBV7-2 and TRBJ1-1; 7 bases match TRBD1. Trimming at V came to 5 bases and at J to 0 bases, leaving 6 bases not matched to a gene. The length of the CDR3 is 15 residues. Germline CDR1 is SGHTA and CDR2 is FQGNSA.

The chain employs TRBV5-1 and TRBJ1-3, with TRBD1 identical over 8 bases. V was pared by 6 bases and J by 3 bases, with 11 bases of the junction left unmatched. This CDR3 spans 16 amino acids. Germline assignment: CDR1 SGHRS and CDR2 YFSETQ. The CDR3 nucleotides are TGCGCCAGCAAAGAACAGGGGGAATTAGGTGGAAACACCATATATTTT. Protein: CASKEQGELGGNTIYF.

This chain links TRBV30 with TRBJ1-5; 10 bases are a match to TRBD1. V lost 2 bases, J lost 3 bases, and 4 bases stayed unmatched. This CDR3 region has 15 residues. Per the germline V gene, CDR1 is GTSNPN and CDR2 is SVGIG (reference sequence). The CDR3 DNA is TGTGCCTGGAGTCGGACAGGGGGAAACAATCAGCCCCAGCATTTT. Its protein is CAWSRTGGNNQPQHF.

This clone showed up just a few times. This sequence joins TRBV12-3 or TRBV12-4 and TRBJ1-2; TRBD1 matches at 7 bases. The CDR3 loop spans 12 amino acids. Trimming cost V 6 bases and J 5 bases; bases outside gene matches: 3. CDR3 DNA: TGTGCCAGCAGCCCGGGACAGTATGGCTACACCTTC. It codes for CASSPGQYGYTF.

This CDR3 is CASTASYNSPLHF. DNA of the CDR3: TGTGCCAGTACGGCGTCCTATAATTCACCCCTCCACTTT. The chain joins TRBV19 to TRBJ1-6; no clear D. The germline V gene has CDR1 LNHDA and CDR2 SQIVND (reference sequence). Trimming cost V 7 bases and J 1 base, with 5 bases left between them. The length of the CDR3 is 13 residues.

This clone occurred a few times. The CDR3 region has the DNA TGTGCCAGCAGCGTAGCCCACCCGGGGGCGATAGGGGGCTACACCTTC. As protein: CASSVAHPGAIGGYTF. The chain carries TRBV9 and TRBJ1-2, with a tentative D call TRBD1 (6 bases). CDR1 and CDR2 from the germline V gene are SGDLS and YYNGEE. The V end lost 0 bases, the J end lost 8 bases, and 20 bases lay between the germline ends. The CDR3 has 16 amino acids.

The chain is built from TRBV24-1 and TRBJ1-5; TRBD1 is a possible D gene (5 bases). Per the germline V gene, CDR1 is KGHDR and CDR2 is SFDVKD. This CDR3 region has 16 residues. Trimming shortened V by 3 bases and J by 6 bases, and 17 bases separated the two germline ends. CDR3 sequence (DNA): TGTGCCACCAGTGATCGGTATGGGGGGTCGGGTCAGCCCCAGCATTTT. Its protein product is CATSDRYGGSGQPQHF.

The sample holds one count of this clone. The chain carries TRBV5-6 and TRBJ2-2; D remains ambiguous. This CDR3 spans 14 amino acids. Trimming shortened V by 1 base and J by 6 bases, and 10 bases separated the two germline ends. CDR1 is SGHDT and CDR2 is YYEEEE in the germline V gene. The CDR3 protein is CASSLRVASGELFF. As DNA, the CDR3 is TGTGCCAGCAGCTTGAGGGTGGCCTCCGGGGAGCTGTTTTTT.

The chain joins TRBV18 to TRBJ2-2; unclear D gene. CDR1 is KGHSH, CDR2 LQKENI, per germline. This CDR3 region has 15 residues. With 3 bases removed from V and 1 base from J, the gap between germline ends came to 9 bases. The CDR3 bases are TGTGCCAGCTCACCCAGCACGAGGAACACCGGGGAGCTGTTTTTT. This translates into CASSPSTRNTGELFF.

This chain joins TRBV11-2 and TRBJ1-5, with 7 bases matching TRBD1. Trimming at V came to 5 bases and at J to 5 bases, leaving 12 bases not matched to a gene. Germline CDR1 SGHAT, CDR2 FQNNGV. There are 16 residues in the CDR3. CDR3 loop: CASSVGTDGMYQPQHF. CDR3 bases: TGTGCCAGCAGCGTAGGGACAGACGGGATGTATCAGCCCCAGCATTTT.

The rearrangement joins TRBV7-2 to TRBJ1-2; 9 bases are a match to TRBD1. The V gene end was trimmed by 4 bases and the J gene end by 8 bases; junction bases not matched to a gene: 14. Germline loops: CDR1 SGHTA, CDR2 FQGNSA. The CDR3 loop spans 16 amino acids. The CDR3: CASSSKGQGSAGGYTF. The CDR3 bases are TGTGCCAGCAGCTCCAAGGGACAGGGAAGCGCGGGGGGCTACACCTTC.

V gene TRBV3-1 (or the pseudogene TRBV3-2) combines with J gene TRBJ2-1; 11 positions match TRBD2. The germline V gene encodes CDR1 LGHDT and CDR2 YNNKEL (reference sequence). V was pared by 4 bases and J by 3 bases, with 2 bases of the junction left unmatched. CDR3 length equals 15 residues. CDR3 in amino acids: CASSPGLADYNEQFF. CDR3 coding DNA: TGTGCCAGCAGCCCGGGACTAGCGGACTACAATGAGCAGTTCTTC.

V is TRBV27 and J is TRBJ2-3, with D possibly matching TRBD2 (5 bases). The germline V and J ends were trimmed by 4 bases and 0 bases, with 11 bases remaining between them. This CDR3 contains 15 residues. Per germline, CDR1 MNHEY and CDR2 SMNVEV (reference sequence). The CDR3 reads CASSWTGISTDTQYF. The CDR3 region has the DNA TGTGCCAGCAGTTGGACGGGGATTAGCACAGATACGCAGTATTTT.

The J gene is TRBJ1-2, the V gene TRBV2; perhaps TRBD1 as D (6 bases). The germline V gene has CDR1 SNHLY and CDR2 FYNNEI. This CDR3 has 16 residues. Between the trimmed V and J ends, which lost 3 bases and 0 bases, there was a span of 14 bases. CDR3: CASSDRGISANYGYTF. DNA for the CDR3: TGTGCCAGCAGTGACAGGGGCATATCAGCTAACTATGGCTACACCTTC. Full variable domain (outside the CDR3, taken from reference TRBV2 and TRBJ1-2): EPEVTQTPSHQVTQMGQEVILRCVPISNHLYFYWYRQILGQKVEFLVSFYNNEISEKSEIFDDQFSVERPDGSNFTLKIRSTKLEDSAMYFCASSDRGISANYGYTFGSGTRLTVV.

This clone was counted a single time. V gene TRBV5-1 combines with J gene TRBJ1-4; TRBD1 matches 10 bases. CDR1 is SGHRS and CDR2 is YFSETQ in the germline V gene. The CDR3 is made up of 17 amino acids. The ends lost 4 bases at V and 3 bases at J; junction bases unmatched: 9. The DNA of the CDR3 is TGCGCCAGCAGCCCGGGACAGGGGATTGCATCTAATGAAAAACTGTTTTTT. This translates into CASSPGQGIASNEKLFF.

The CDR3 loop is CATSDSGTGKETQYF. DNA for the CDR3: TGTGCCACCAGTGACTCCGGGACAGGGAAAGAGACCCAGTACTTC. V and J are TRBV24-1 and TRBJ2-5; TRBD1 aligns across 9 bases. CDR1 and CDR2 from the germline V gene are KGHDR and SFDVKD. J lost 3 bases, V lost 4 bases, and 5 bases had no gene match. The CDR3 is 15 amino acids.

The J gene is TRBJ2-7, the V gene TRBV21-1; TRBD1, the table's D call, was not compared with the DNA. TRBV21-1 is a pseudogene locus. The CDR3 spans 14 residues. The CDR3 nucleotides are TGTGCCAGCAGCATGAGGACAGGGTTCTACGAGCAGTACGTC. Translated: CASSMRTGFYEQYV.

The chain couples TRBV29-1 to TRBJ1-5; a weak D match, TRBD1 (5 bases). The germline V gene encodes CDR1 SQVTM and CDR2 ANQGSEA. The CDR3 covers 12 residues. V lost 6 bases, J lost 7 bases, and 13 bases lay in between. CDR3 residues: CSVQQGQQPQHF. In DNA, the CDR3 is TGCAGCGTCCAGCAGGGTCAACAGCCCCAGCATTTT.

V and J are TRBV7-9 and TRBJ1-6; D remains unclear. V was cut by 4 bases and J by 7 bases, with 11 bases left in between. Germline V lookup: CDR1 SEHNR, CDR2 FQNEAQ (reference sequence). CDR3 length: 14 amino acids. CDR3 bases: TGTGCCAGCAGCTCCCCAGCCCCGAATTCACCCCTCCACTTT. Amino acid sequence: CASSSPAPNSPLHF.

The genes are TRBV19 and TRBJ1-4; TRBD1 is a possible D gene (6 bases). V was pared by 4 bases and J by 7 bases, with 13 bases between. The CDR3 length is 14 residues. Germline lookup yields CDR1 LNHDA and CDR2 SQIVND (reference sequence). In DNA form, the CDR3 reads TGTGCCAGTAGTACGCTTACAGGGTTTGAAAAACTGTTTTTT. It is translated as CASSTLTGFEKLFF. Combining the CDR3 with reference TRBV19 and TRBJ1-4 gives the whole variable domain DGGITQSPKYLFRKEGQNVTLSCEQNLNHDAMYWYRQDPGQGLRLIYYSQIVNDFQKGDIAEGYSVSREKKESFPLTVTSAQKNPTAFYLCASSTLTGFEKLFFGSGTQLSVL.

The chain joins TRBV9 to TRBJ1-1, with no clear D. Per the germline V gene, CDR1 is SGDLS and CDR2 is YYNGEE. V lost 0 bases to trimming and J lost 5 bases, with 11 bases between them. The CDR3 contains 14 residues. CDR3 sequence: CASSVGGGWTEAFF. CDR3 sequence (DNA): TGTGCCAGCAGCGTAGGAGGAGGGTGGACTGAAGCTTTCTTT.